These 15 T cell receptor beta chains came from one sample sequenced in a study of post-analysis software for immune sequencing data. Every TCR beta cDNA library bore unique molecular identifiers. TCRdb re-analysed the PCR reads in MiXCR, keeping a single row per CDR3 protein. The data hold more than 450,000 distinct CDR3 sequences, with 44% observed a single time. These receptors have no identified antigens. Study-level points and caveats: Roughly five TRBV segments, including TRBV5-6, TRBV5-1 and TRBV20-1, were more frequent in patients than controls.

Sequences were obtained from blood. Receptors were obtained from a girl aged 10-17 years with multiple sclerosis.

The CDR3 reads CASSMTGKGDETQYF. CDR3 nucleotide sequence: TGTGCCAGCAGCATGACAGGGAAGGGGGACGAGACCCAGTACTTC. The chain joins TRBV11-3 to TRBJ2-7; 7 bases are shared with TRBD1. The J call could be wrong; TRBJ2-5 is a better fit for the DNA end. CDR3 length: 15 amino acids. CDR1 is SGHNT and CDR2 is YENEEA in the germline V gene.

This clonotype came up a few times. This sequence joins TRBV21-1 and TRBJ2-7; whether TRBD1, the table's D call, matches the DNA was not checked. TRBV21-1 corresponds to a pseudogene. The CDR3 contains 12 residues. CDR3 coding DNA: TGTTCTGCCCCCGGACACCTTAACGAGCAGTACTTC. This translates into CSAPGHLNEQYF.

V usage is TRBV27 and J usage is TRBJ1-1; D is possibly TRBD1 (6 bases). CDR3 length: 15 residues. The ends were cut back, 6 bases at V and 5 bases at J, with 19 bases in the middle. Germline-derived CDR1 and CDR2 are MNHEY and SMNVEV (reference sequence). The CDR3 coding sequence is TGTGCCAGCAGGCCGTCGACAGGTCCAGGAACTGAAGCTTTCTTT. This gives the protein CASRPSTGPGTEAFF.

The chain employs TRBV20-1 and TRBJ2-7, with 7 bases fitting TRBD1. The V and J ends lost 2 bases and 6 bases, in that order; junction bases with no gene match: 10. This CDR3 comprises 14 residues. Germline assignment: CDR1 DFQATT and CDR2 SNEGSKA (reference sequence). The CDR3: CSARTPQGSGEQYF. CDR3 nucleotides: TGCAGTGCTAGAACCCCACAGGGGTCTGGCGAGCAGTACTTC.

CDR3 nucleotide sequence: TGTGCCAGCAGTTACCGCCGGGGGCGGGAGAGGGCAGATACGCAGTATTTT. It codes for CASSYRRGRERADTQYF. The V and J genes are TRBV6-6 and TRBJ2-3; D is perhaps TRBD2 (7 bases). This CDR3 has 17 residues. Looked up from germline, CDR1 is MNHNY and CDR2 is SVGAGI (reference sequence). Trimming stripped 2 bases from V and 4 bases from J, with 19 bases between.

The table lists this clonotype with a few counts. V and J are TRBV20-1 and TRBJ2-5, with 8 bases matching TRBD2. The V gene end was trimmed by 4 bases and the J gene end by 5 bases; junction bases not matched to a gene: 9. Germline V gene lookup returns CDR1 DFQATT and CDR2 SNEGSKA (reference sequence). The CDR3 is made up of 14 amino acids. CDR3 nucleotides: TGCAGTGCTAAGGCGGGGGGCGCGACGGAGACCCAGTACTTC. Its protein is CSAKAGGATETQYF.

This rearrangement joins TRBV12-3 or TRBV12-4 to TRBJ2-3; D may be TRBD1 or TRBD2 (6 bases each). V was cut by 2 bases and J by 4 bases, with 10 bases left in between. This CDR3 spans 14 amino acids. The CDR3: CASSLTGRPDTQYF. CDR3 nucleotides: TGTGCCAGCAGTTTAACAGGGAGGCCAGATACGCAGTATTTT.

The rearrangement links TRBV20-1 to TRBJ2-5, with D unresolved. This CDR3 region has 14 residues. V dropped 6 bases and J dropped 2 bases, with 16 bases sitting between them. CDR1 DFQATT and CDR2 SNEGSKA come from the germline V gene (reference sequence). Here the CDR3 reads CSAKTASAQETQYF. DNA for the CDR3: TGCAGTGCCAAGACTGCAAGCGCACAAGAGACCCAGTACTTC.

The rearrangement uses TRBV5-1 and TRBJ2-1, with 8 bases identical to TRBD2. The germline gives CDR1 SGHRS, CDR2 YFSETQ. Trimming at V came to 0 bases and at J to 11 bases, leaving 1 base not matched to a gene. The CDR3 length is 12 residues. The CDR3 here is CASSLERGKQFF. CDR3 coding DNA: TGCGCCAGCAGCTTGGAGCGGGGGAAGCAGTTCTTC.

The chain uses TRBV9 and TRBJ2-7, with unresolved D. V gave up 1 base and J gave up 3 bases, with 8 bases separating them. The germline gives CDR1 SGDLS, CDR2 YYNGEE. The CDR3 sequence is 13 residues long. This CDR3 reads CASSVKTGYEQYF. CDR3 DNA sequence: TGTGCCAGCAGCGTAAAAACGGGCTACGAGCAGTACTTC.

This clonotype was detected a few times. The gene calls are TRBV12-3 or TRBV12-4 and TRBJ2-3; TRBD1 matches at 7 bases. V was pared by 6 bases and J by 4 bases, with 4 bases of the junction left unmatched. The CDR3 sequence is 13 residues long. The CDR3 DNA reads as TGTGCCAGCAGCCACGGACAGGCAGATACGCAGTATTTT. It specifies CASSHGQADTQYF.

This rearrangement joins TRBV7-8 to TRBJ2-3; TRBD2 is a possible D gene (5 bases). Germline CDR1 and CDR2: SGHVS and FQNEAQ. V gave up 7 bases and J gave up 4 bases, with 15 bases separating them. CDR3 length: 14 amino acids. CDR3 protein: CASTPPSFPDTQYF. CDR3 DNA: TGTGCCAGCACCCCGCCTAGCTTCCCAGATACGCAGTATTTT.

CDR3 bases: TGCGCCAGCAGCTCTGGAGAGGGGCCATATTCTCAGCCCCAGCATTTT. This encodes CASSSGEGPYSQPQHF. The chain has TRBV5-1 and TRBJ1-5; the D gene is possibly TRBD1 (5 bases). The germline gives CDR1 SGHRS, CDR2 YFSETQ. Trimming cost V 3 bases and J 6 bases, with 19 bases left between them. The CDR3 sequence is 16 residues long.

This clonotype has only one observation. This chain uses TRBV7-9 with TRBJ2-5; 12 nucleotides match TRBD2. Germline lookup yields CDR1 SEHNR and CDR2 FQNEAQ (reference sequence). This CDR3 spans 17 amino acids. V dropped 4 bases and J dropped 5; count of bases not matched to a gene: 11. CDR3 protein: CASSSLKTSGRYETQYF. CDR3 sequence (DNA): TGTGCCAGCAGCTCGCTCAAGACTAGCGGGAGATACGAGACCCAGTACTTC.

This clonotype appeared a few times. This sequence joins TRBV7-9 and TRBJ2-3, with D uncertain. V was shortened by 5 bases and J by 2 bases, with 8 bases between the two germline ends. CDR3 length equals 13 residues. The germline V gene encodes CDR1 SEHNR and CDR2 FQNEAQ (reference sequence). CDR3 region: CASSQKPTDTQYF. In nucleotides, the CDR3 is TGTGCCAGCAGCCAAAAACCCACAGATACGCAGTATTTT.